A selection of T cell receptor beta chains follows, all from one sample in a study of glioma-infiltrating T cells. TCRdb re-derived calls from the multiplex PCR reads in MiXCR, one entry per CDR3 protein. The profile shows more than 350,000 distinct CDR3 sequences, roughly two fifths of them singletons. Sequences were obtained from glioma tissue, nonneoplastic brain tissue, or PBMCs (not recorded which). The source is a human donor with low-grade glioma or glioblastoma, undergoing nonglioma brain surgery, or in good health (not recorded which). CDR3s include the opening cysteine and the closing phenylalanine or tryptophan. Each record gives: CDR3 protein, CDR3 DNA, D gene, clone size, V gene, J gene. D genes are given only for firm matches. Size values are once, few and many counts, or a class for expanded clones, and some rows have none.

CASSQDYTDTQYF	TGCGCCAGCAGCCAAGACTACACAGATACGCAGTATTTT	.	.	TRBV4-1	TRBJ2-3
CSARERDKTEAFF	TGCAGTGCCCGGGAAAGGGACAAAACTGAAGCTTTCTTT	.	.	TRBV20-1	TRBJ1-1
CASGTQGHPSDGYTF	TGTGCCAGCGGTACTCAGGGACACCCTAGTGATGGCTACACCTTC	.	once	TRBV6-6	TRBJ1-2
CASSLDIYEQYF	TGTGCCAGCAGTTTGGACATCTACGAGCAGTACTTC	.	few	TRBV2	TRBJ2-7
CASSRNSQNEQYF	TGTGCCAGCAGCCGTAACAGCCAAAACGAGCAGTACTTT	.	once	TRBV3-1	TRBJ2-7
CASSLEGGGSNQPQHF	TGTGCCAGCAGCTTGGAGGGGGGGGGTAGCAATCAGCCCCAGCATTTT	.	few	TRBV7-8	TRBJ1-5
CASSSTLGMNTEAFF	TGTGCCAGCAGCTCCACTTTAGGAATGAACACTGAAGCTTTCTTT	.	few	TRBV5-4	TRBJ1-1
CSARTSSWTEAFF	TGCAGTGCTAGGACAAGCTCCTGGACTGAAGCTTTCTTT	.	many	TRBV20-1	TRBJ1-1
CASRLSRNDEAFF	TGTGCCAGCAGGCTATCCCGGAACGATGAAGCTTTCTTT	.	.	TRBV27	TRBJ1-1
CALGQGATGELFF	TGTGCCCTAGGACAGGGGGCGACCGGGGAGCTGTTTTTT	TRBD1	many	TRBV6-2/TRBV6-3	TRBJ2-2
CDSALAGAYNEQYF	TGTGACAGCGCTCTAGCGGGAGCCTACAATGAGCAGTACTTC	TRBD2	.	TRBV6-2/TRBV6-3	TRBJ2-7
CASSSQTSSLYEQYF	TGTGCCAGCAGTTCCCAGACTAGCTCCTTATACGAGCAGTACTTC	TRBD2	many	TRBV6-2/TRBV6-3	TRBJ2-7
CATSSLLAGNTDTQYF	TGTGCCACCAGCAGCCTACTAGCGGGAAATACAGATACACAGTATTTT	TRBD2	many	TRBV15	TRBJ2-3
CASRRRGDTQYF	TGTGCCAGCAGACGGAGGGGGGATACGCAGTATTTT	.	.	TRBV27	TRBJ2-3
CASSPAANYGYTF	TGTGCCAGCAGCCCAGCAGCTAACTATGGCTACACCTTC	.	many	TRBV6-1	TRBJ1-2
CASSLHYRASSYNEQFF	TGTGCCAGCAGTTTGCATTACCGCGCGAGCTCCTACAATGAGCAGTTCTTC	.	many	TRBV28	TRBJ2-1
CASSLAPAYEQYF	TGTGCCAGCAGCTTAGCACCAGCCTACGAGCAGTACTTC	.	few	TRBV7-2	TRBJ2-7
CASSQRWTGAYGYTF	TGTGCCAGCAGCCAAAGGTGGACAGGGGCCTATGGCTACACCTTC	TRBD1	.	TRBV3-1	TRBJ1-2
CASSEDRELNEQYF	TGTGCCAGCAGCGAGGACAGGGAGCTTAACGAGCAGTACTTC	TRBD1	few	TRBV7-2	TRBJ2-7
CASSSSWSDTDTQYF	TGTGCCAGCAGCTCCTCGTGGAGCGACACAGATACGCAGTATTTT	.	.	TRBV5-4	TRBJ2-3
CASSVRQGAGNTEAFF	TGTGCCAGCAGTGTCCGACAGGGGGCTGGGAACACTGAAGCTTTCTTT	TRBD1	.	TRBV6-2/TRBV6-3	TRBJ1-1
CASSSWTQESSYEEYF	TGTGCCAGCAGTTCCTGGACACAGGAGAGCTCCTACGAGGAGTACTTC	.	.	TRBV28	TRBJ2-7
CASSLGINQPQHF	TGTGCCAGCAGCTTAGGGATTAATCAGCCCCAGCATTTT	.	.	TRBV7-6	TRBJ1-5
CASSRAQNTEAFF	TGTGCCAGCAGTCGGGCACAGAACACTGAAGCTTTCTTT	.	many	TRBV6-2/TRBV6-3	TRBJ1-1
CSALGQRTATNGKLFF	TGCAGTGCTTTGGGACAGCGAACCGCAACTAATGGAAAACTGTTTTTT	TRBD1	.	TRBV20-1	TRBJ1-4
CASSSLGAGANVLTF	TGTGCCAGCAGTTCCCTGGGGGCTGGGGCCAACGTCCTGACTTTC	.	few	TRBV27	TRBJ2-6
CASGPSITHRYEQYF	TGCGCCAGCGGCCCCTCGATCACTCATCGCTACGAGCAGTACTTC	.	.	TRBV5-1	TRBJ2-7
CSAEDRGNTIYF	TGCAGTGCTGAGGACAGGGGGAACACCATATATTTT	TRBD1	many	TRBV20-1	TRBJ1-3
CASSFGNQPQHF	TGTGCCAGCAGTTTTGGAAATCAGCCCCAGCATTTT	.	many	TRBV27	TRBJ1-5
CASSVLIAGAYNEQYF	TGTGCCAGCTCCGTCCTGATAGCGGGAGCCTACAATGAGCAGTACTTC	TRBD2	.	TRBV2	TRBJ2-7
CASSSQQGYKNIQYF	TGTGCCAGCAGTTCGCAACAGGGATACAAAAACATTCAGTACTTC	.	.	TRBV28	TRBJ2-4
CSATGTIYGYTF	TGCAGTGCAACCGGGACAATCTATGGCTACACCTTC	.	.	TRBV20-1	TRBJ1-2
CASSAARSYGYTF	TGTGCCAGCAGCGCCGCCAGGAGCTATGGCTACACCTTC	.	few	TRBV7-2	TRBJ1-2
CASSRTSGMGNEQFF	TGTGCCAGCAGTCGGACTAGCGGGATGGGAAATGAGCAGTTCTTC	TRBD2	many	TRBV6-2/TRBV6-3	TRBJ2-1
CATTGVYYGYTF	TGTGCCACTACAGGGGTCTACTATGGCTACACCTTC	TRBD1	.	TRBV19	TRBJ1-2
CSARDVGVSYGYTF	TGCAGTGCTAGAGATGTAGGGGTGAGCTATGGCTACACCTTC	.	few	TRBV20-1	TRBJ1-2
CASSLGLLQYF	TGTGCCAGCAGTTTAGGACTGTTGCAGTACTTC	.	many	TRBV6-1	TRBJ2-7
CSAKPGLNEKLFF	TGCAGTGCGAAACCCGGGCTTAATGAAAAACTGTTTTTT	.	few	TRBV20-1	TRBJ1-4
CASRGTIKQPQHF	TGTGCCAGCAGGGGGACTATCAAACAGCCCCAGCATTTT	.	.	TRBV12-3/TRBV12-4	TRBJ1-5
CSVRPRLSYEQYF	TGCAGCGTTCGACCAAGACTCTCCTACGAGCAGTACTTC	.	few	TRBV29-1	TRBJ2-7
CASSSARSQYF	TGTGCCAGCAGTTCGGCACGCTCGCAGTACTTC	.	many	TRBV6-1	TRBJ2-7
CASSLGASGRAWTDTQYF	TGTGCCAGCAGCTTAGGGGCTAGCGGGAGGGCTTGGACAGATACGCAGTATTTT	TRBD2	.	TRBV7-2	TRBJ2-3
CASSLAGDTADTQYF	TGTGCCAGCAGTTTAGCGGGAGATACGGCAGATACGCAGTATTTT	TRBD2	few	TRBV28	TRBJ2-3
CASSGGTGTFQETQYF	TGTGCCAGCAGCGGGGGGACAGGGACCTTCCAAGAGACCCAGTACTTC	TRBD1	few	TRBV7-4	TRBJ2-5
CASSLTGLSTDTQYF	TGTGCCAGCAGTCTTACAGGGCTAAGCACAGATACGCAGTATTTT	.	few	TRBV28	TRBJ2-3
CATSNLEGKKTQYF	TGTGCCACCAGCAACCTAGAGGGCAAGAAGACCCAGTACTTC	.	.	TRBV15	TRBJ2-5
CSARVFTSALSYEQYF	TGCAGTGCTAGAGTATTCACCTCGGCCCTGTCCTACGAGCAGTACTTC	.	many	TRBV20-1	TRBJ2-7
CASSEGAGMSYEQYF	TGTGCCAGCAGTGAAGGGGCAGGGATGTCCTACGAGCAGTACTTC	.	.	TRBV2	TRBJ2-7
CASSFRGSGLYEQYF	TGCGCCAGCAGCTTCCGTGGTAGCGGATTATACGAGCAGTACTTC	.	.	TRBV4-3	TRBJ2-7
CSAPGGLGETQYF	TGCAGTGCCCCGGGTGGCCTTGGAGAGACCCAGTACTTC	.	.	TRBV20-1	TRBJ2-5
CASSPPYQPQHF	TGTGCCAGCAGTCCCCCCTATCAGCCCCAGCATTTT	.	.	TRBV7-2	TRBJ1-5
CAWGRDYAGELFF	TGTGCGTGGGGCAGGGACTACGCCGGGGAGCTGTTTTTT	TRBD2	.	TRBV12-3/TRBV12-4	TRBJ2-2
CASSELGARETQYF	TGTGCCAGCAGTGAACTCGGGGCCCGTGAGACCCAGTACTTC	.	.	TRBV25-1	TRBJ2-5
CASSVALGPDTDTQYF	TGCGCCAGCAGCGTCGCTCTCGGGCCTGACACAGATACGCAGTATTTT	.	.	TRBV5-1	TRBJ2-3
CASWTGRGNTEAFF	TGCGCCAGCTGGACAGGCCGGGGGAACACTGAAGCTTTCTTT	TRBD1	many	TRBV5-1	TRBJ1-1
CASSQILSSYNEQFF	TGTGCCAGCAGTCAGATATTAAGCTCCTACAATGAGCAGTTCTTC	.	many	TRBV6-2/TRBV6-3	TRBJ2-1
CSARTGRGNTEAFF	TGCAGTGCTAGAACAGGTCGAGGAAACACTGAAGCTTTCTTT	.	few	TRBV20-1	TRBJ1-1
CASSPGHRAYGYTF	TGTGCCAGTAGCCCGGGACACCGTGCCTATGGCTACACCTTC	.	.	TRBV19	TRBJ1-2
CASSRGGNRSNTEAFF	TGCGCCAGCAGCCGAGGGGGGAACAGATCGAACACTGAAGCTTTCTTT	.	once	TRBV7-2	TRBJ1-1